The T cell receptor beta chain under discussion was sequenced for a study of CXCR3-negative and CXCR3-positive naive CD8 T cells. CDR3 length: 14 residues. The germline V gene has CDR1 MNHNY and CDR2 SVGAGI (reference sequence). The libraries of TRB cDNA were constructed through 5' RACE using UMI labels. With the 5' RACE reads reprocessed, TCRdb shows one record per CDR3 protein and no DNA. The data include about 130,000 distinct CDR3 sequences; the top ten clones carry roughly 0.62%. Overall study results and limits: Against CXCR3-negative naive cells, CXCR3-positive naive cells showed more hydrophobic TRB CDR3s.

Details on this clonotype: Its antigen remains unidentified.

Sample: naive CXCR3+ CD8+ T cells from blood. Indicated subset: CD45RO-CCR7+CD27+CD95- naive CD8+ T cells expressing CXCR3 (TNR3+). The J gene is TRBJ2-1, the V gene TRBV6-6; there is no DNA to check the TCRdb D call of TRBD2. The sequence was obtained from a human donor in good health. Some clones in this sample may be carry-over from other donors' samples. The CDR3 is CASSYVSSGDEQFF.